Listed below are T cell receptor beta chains from one sample, sequenced in a study of human T cells and chemical hapten exposure. MiXCR, run by TCRdb on the RACE reads, gives a single entry per CDR3 protein. The table has a few hundred thousand distinct CDR3 sequences, around 5.5% seen once. The starting material was whole blood, obtained in connection with sensitization to the hapten diphenylcyclopropenone (DPC). The receptor source for this set is a young woman with alopecia areata. Some clones in this sample may be carry-over from other donors' samples. Both conserved end residues are part of each CDR3. A D gene is named only where the DNA matches it firmly. Some rows mark clone size as missing; the rest say once, few, many or name a class of expanded clone.

CDR3 DNA | CDR3 protein | D gene | J gene | V gene | clone size
TGCAGCGTACCAAGAGGCCTAGGGTCCCGGAAAAACTATGGCTACACCTTC | CSVPRGLGSRKNYGYTF | NA | TRBJ1-2 | TRBV29-1 | once
TGTGCCAGCAGTTCGGGAGAGACAAGCACAGATACGCAGTATTTT | CASSSGETSTDTQYF | NA | TRBJ2-3 | TRBV6-2/TRBV6-3 | NA
TGTGCCAGTACGGGGGGGTACAATGAGCAGTTCTTC | CASTGGYNEQFF | TRBD2 | TRBJ2-1 | TRBV19 | many
TGCAGTGCTAGGGCTTTCGGGGATCGGGATGAAAAACTGTTTTTT | CSARAFGDRDEKLFF | NA | TRBJ1-4 | TRBV20-1 | few
TGTGCCAGCAGTCCTTCGGGCGGAGACCTCACAGATACGCAGTATTTT | CASSPSGGDLTDTQYF | NA | TRBJ2-3 | TRBV7-2 | NA
TGTGCCAGCAGCCCTCGACAGGACACTGAAGCTTTCTTT | CASSPRQDTEAFF | NA | TRBJ1-1 | TRBV3-1 | few
TGTGCCAGCAGCCCACTACACGGGTATCAGCCCCAGCATTTT | CASSPLHGYQPQHF | NA | TRBJ1-5 | TRBV6-5 | NA
TGCGCCAGCAGCCAAGAAGAGGGAAATGGCTACACCTTC | CASSQEEGNGYTF | NA | TRBJ1-2 | TRBV4-3 | many
TGTGCCAGCAGCGAAGAGTCGGTACTAGCGGGACGAACCGGGGAGCTGTTTTTT | CASSEESVLAGRTGELFF | TRBD2 | TRBJ2-2 | TRBV3-1 | few
TGTGCCAGCAGTTCCGAACGACCTTCCGGGAAACTGTTTTTT | CASSSERPSGKLFF | NA | TRBJ1-4 | TRBV28 | many
TGTGCCAGCAGCTTAAGTCAGCGACCCCGTGACGAGCAGTACTTC | CASSLSQRPRDEQYF | NA | TRBJ2-7 | TRBV7-9 | NA
TGTGCCAGCAGTCCGGGGACAGGGGGCAGCTATGGCTACACCTTC | CASSPGTGGSYGYTF | TRBD1 | TRBJ1-2 | TRBV12-3/TRBV12-4 | many
TGTGCCAGCAGCCAGTCCGGGGGGGCGGACACCGGGGAGCTGTTTTTT | CASSQSGGADTGELFF | TRBD2 | TRBJ2-2 | TRBV4-2 | many
TGTGCCAGCACCCCAGCGGGCGGCAATCAGCCCCAGCATTTT | CASTPAGGNQPQHF | NA | TRBJ1-5 | TRBV28 | many
TGTGCCAGCAGCTTGGTTGGGGCAGGGGGCGTTAACTATGGCTACACCTTC | CASSLVGAGGVNYGYTF | TRBD1 | TRBJ1-2 | TRBV5-4 | few
TGCGCCAGCAGCCCGACAGGGGTCTCCGGAAACACCATATATTTT | CASSPTGVSGNTIYF | TRBD1 | TRBJ1-3 | TRBV5-1 | many
TGTGCCAGCAGCCTCCACAGGGGGGCCTACACAGATACGCAGTATTTT | CASSLHRGAYTDTQYF | TRBD1 | TRBJ2-3 | TRBV7-6 | NA
TGCGCCAGCAGCTTGACCGGGACAACCCTCACAGATACGCAGTATTTT | CASSLTGTTLTDTQYF | NA | TRBJ2-3 | TRBV5-1 | few
TGTGCCAGCAGCCTACAGGGGGCGAATGAAGCTTTCTTT | CASSLQGANEAFF | TRBD1 | TRBJ1-1 | TRBV3-1 | many
TGCAGCGTTGCTATTGAGGATGCCCGCTACACCTTC | CSVAIEDARYTF | NA | TRBJ1-2 | TRBV29-1 | NA
TGCAGCGTTGATATCCTAGCGGGGGGGCCCAGCTCCTACGAGCAGTACTTC | CSVDILAGGPSSYEQYF | TRBD2 | TRBJ2-7 | TRBV29-1 | many
TGTGCCAGCAGTCCCCAGGGGACAGCTCAAGAGACCCAGTACTTC | CASSPQGTAQETQYF | TRBD1 | TRBJ2-5 | TRBV12-3/TRBV12-4 | few
TGCGCCAGCAGCTCCACAGGGGATTCCCCAGGCTACACCTTC | CASSSTGDSPGYTF | TRBD1 | TRBJ1-2 | TRBV5-1 | many
TGTGCCACCAGTGCGGGGGGGCCAGATACGCAGTATTTT | CATSAGGPDTQYF | TRBD2 | TRBJ2-3 | TRBV24-1 | NA
TGTGCCAGCAGCCCGGTTTGGGCGGGGGTGGGCCGCACGCAGTATTTT | CASSPVWAGVGRTQYF | TRBD2 | TRBJ2-3 | TRBV7-9 | many
TGTGCCATCAGTGAGTCGACGGGGACAGCCTACGAGCAGTACTTC | CAISESTGTAYEQYF | TRBD1 | TRBJ2-7 | TRBV10-3 | NA
TGTGCCATCGGGGCGACTAGCGGATACACAGATACGCAGTATTTT | CAIGATSGYTDTQYF | TRBD2 | TRBJ2-3 | TRBV10-3 | many
TGTGCCAGCAGCCAAGTGCGGGGGAACACTGAAGCTTTCTTT | CASSQVRGNTEAFF | NA | TRBJ1-1 | TRBV4-2 | few
TGTGCCAGCACCCCTTGGGGGGGCCTGGGGAATTCACCCCTCCACTTT | CASTPWGGLGNSPLHF | NA | TRBJ1-6 | TRBV28 | few
TGTGCCAGCTCACCAGTATGGCGGATGAACACTCAAGCTTTCTTT | CASSPVWRMNTQAFF | NA | TRBJ1-1 | TRBV18 | NA
TGTGCCAGCAGTGAAAGCGGCAGGGGGGCGAACACCGGGGAGCTGTTTTTT | CASSESGRGANTGELFF | NA | TRBJ2-2 | TRBV25-1 | NA
TGTGCCAGCAGGAAGGGCAGCACAGATACGCAGTATTTT | CASRKGSTDTQYF | NA | TRBJ2-3 | TRBV6-2/TRBV6-3 | many
TGCAGCGTTGCGGGCTCCACCGGGGAGCTGTTTTTT | CSVAGSTGELFF | NA | TRBJ2-2 | TRBV29-1 | NA
TGTGCCAGCAGTAAACCGGGACAGGGGGGCGAGCAGTACTTC | CASSKPGQGGEQYF | TRBD1 | TRBJ2-7 | TRBV12-3/TRBV12-4 | few
TGTGCCAGCAGTTTAGGACAGGGGAATTCAGATACGCAGTATTTT | CASSLGQGNSDTQYF | TRBD1 | TRBJ2-3 | TRBV12-3/TRBV12-4 | few
TGTGCCAGCAGCATTAGTGTCACTGAAGCTTTCTTT | CASSISVTEAFF | NA | TRBJ1-1 | TRBV11-1 | many
TGTGCCAGCTCACCACAGGCAGGCCTTTCCTTAAACACTGAAGCTTTCTTT | CASSPQAGLSLNTEAFF | NA | TRBJ1-1 | TRBV18 | many
TGTGCCAGCAGCTATCGGAATGAAAAACTGTTTTTT | CASSYRNEKLFF | NA | TRBJ1-4 | TRBV5-5 | many
TGTGCCAGCAGCCCCGACTTGGACACTGAAGCTTTCTTT | CASSPDLDTEAFF | NA | TRBJ1-1 | TRBV7-9 | many
TGCAGTGCTGTTAGGGACAGGGGGCTGGTTCCCCTCCACTTT | CSAVRDRGLVPLHF | TRBD1 | TRBJ1-6 | TRBV20-1 | NA